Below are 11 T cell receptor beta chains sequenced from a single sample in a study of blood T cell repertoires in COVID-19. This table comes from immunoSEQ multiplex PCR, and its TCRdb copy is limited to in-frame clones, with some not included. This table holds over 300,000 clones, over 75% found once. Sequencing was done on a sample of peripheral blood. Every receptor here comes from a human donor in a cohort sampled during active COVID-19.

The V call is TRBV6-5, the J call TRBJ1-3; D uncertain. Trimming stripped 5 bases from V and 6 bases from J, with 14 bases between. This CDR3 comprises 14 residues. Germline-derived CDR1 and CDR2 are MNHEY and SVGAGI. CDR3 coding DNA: TGTGCCAGCAGTCCGACAATAACTGTAAACACCATATATTTT. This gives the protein CASSPTITVNTIYF.

CDR3 bases: TGTGCCAGCAGCGTAGGCCCGGGACAGGGTTACGAGCAGTACTTC. This sequence encodes CASSVGPGQGYEQYF. The genes are TRBV9 and TRBJ2-7; 9 bases match TRBD1. Per germline, CDR1 SGDLS and CDR2 YYNGEE. The CDR3 is 15 residues long. Trimming removed 0 bases from V and 4 bases from J; junction bases left unmatched: 5.

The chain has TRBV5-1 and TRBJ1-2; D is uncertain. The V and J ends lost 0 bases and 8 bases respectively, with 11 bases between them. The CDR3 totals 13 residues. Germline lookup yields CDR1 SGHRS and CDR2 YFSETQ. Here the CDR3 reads CASSLDPVVGYTF. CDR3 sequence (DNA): TGCGCCAGCAGCTTGGACCCAGTGGTGGGCTACACCTTC.

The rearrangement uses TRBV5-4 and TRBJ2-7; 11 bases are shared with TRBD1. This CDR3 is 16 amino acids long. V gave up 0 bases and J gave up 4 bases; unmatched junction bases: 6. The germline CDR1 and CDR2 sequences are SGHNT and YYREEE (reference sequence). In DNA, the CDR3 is TGTGCCAGCAGCTTGGGCCGGGACAGGGGGTTTTACGAGCAGTACTTC. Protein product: CASSLGRDRGFYEQYF.

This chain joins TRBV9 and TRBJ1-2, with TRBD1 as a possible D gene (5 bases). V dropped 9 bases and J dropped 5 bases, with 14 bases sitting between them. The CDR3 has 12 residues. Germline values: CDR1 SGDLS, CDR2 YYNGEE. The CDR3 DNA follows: TGTGCCACCGGAAGGGAGGGGTATGGCTACACCTTC. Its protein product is CATGREGYGYTF. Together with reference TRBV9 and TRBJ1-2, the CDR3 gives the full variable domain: DSGVTQTPKHLITATGQRVTLRCSPRSGDLSVYWYQQSLDQGLQFLIQYYNGEERAKGNILERFSAQQFPDLHSELNLSSLELGDSALYFCATGREGYGYTFGSGTRLTVV.

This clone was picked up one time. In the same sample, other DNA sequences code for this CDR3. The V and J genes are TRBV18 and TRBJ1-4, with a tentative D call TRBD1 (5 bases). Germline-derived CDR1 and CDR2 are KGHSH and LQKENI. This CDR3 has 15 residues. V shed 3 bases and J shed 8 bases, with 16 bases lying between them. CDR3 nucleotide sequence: TGTGCCAGCTCACCCACAGGAGCGAGCGGGGAAAAACTGTTTTTT. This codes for CASSPTGASGEKLFF.

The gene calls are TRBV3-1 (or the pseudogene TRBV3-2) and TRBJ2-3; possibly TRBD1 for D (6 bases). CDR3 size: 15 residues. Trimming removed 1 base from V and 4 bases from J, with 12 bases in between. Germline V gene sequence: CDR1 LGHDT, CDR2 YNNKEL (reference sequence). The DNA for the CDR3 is TGTGCCAGCAGCCAAGTTAGGGGGAGTTCAGATACGCAGTATTTT. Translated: CASSQVRGSSDTQYF.

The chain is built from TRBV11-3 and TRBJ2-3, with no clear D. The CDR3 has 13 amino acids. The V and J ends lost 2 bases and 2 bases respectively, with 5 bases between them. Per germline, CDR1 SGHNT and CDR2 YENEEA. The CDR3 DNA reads TGTGCCAGCAGCTTAATACACACAGATACGCAGTATTTT. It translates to CASSLIHTDTQYF.

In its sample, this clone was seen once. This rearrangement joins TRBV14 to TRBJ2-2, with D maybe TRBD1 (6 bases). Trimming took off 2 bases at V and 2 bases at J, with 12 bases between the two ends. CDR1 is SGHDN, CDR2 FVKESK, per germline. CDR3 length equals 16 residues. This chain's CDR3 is CASSQLRGRNTGELFF. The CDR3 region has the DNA TGTGCCAGCAGCCAACTCAGGGGTCGCAACACCGGGGAGCTGTTTTTT.

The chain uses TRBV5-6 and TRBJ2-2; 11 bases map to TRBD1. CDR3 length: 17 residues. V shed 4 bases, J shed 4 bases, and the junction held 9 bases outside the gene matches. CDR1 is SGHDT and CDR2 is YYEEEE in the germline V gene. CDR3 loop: CASSSGTGGWSTGELFF. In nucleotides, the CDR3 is TGTGCCAGCAGCAGCGGGACAGGGGGATGGAGCACCGGGGAGCTGTTTTTT.

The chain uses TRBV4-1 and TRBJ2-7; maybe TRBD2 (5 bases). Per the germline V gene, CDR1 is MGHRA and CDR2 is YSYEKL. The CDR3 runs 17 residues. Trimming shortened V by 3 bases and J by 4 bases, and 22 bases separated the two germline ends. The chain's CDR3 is CASSQSAHPGGGYEQYF. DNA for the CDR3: TGCGCCAGCAGCCAGTCGGCGCATCCCGGCGGAGGATACGAGCAGTACTTC.